The sample holds many counts of the clone carrying this TCR beta chain. Its specificity is not known. These data are taken from a study of T-cell reconstitution after alpha-beta-depleted transplantation in children. The CDR3 spans 13 residues. CDR1 and CDR2 (germline): SGHTA, FQGNSA. V gave up 3 bases and J gave up 8 bases, with 13 bases separating them. Unique molecular identifiers tagged the TCRbeta library. Each CDR3 protein is one row after TCRdb ran MiXCR on the PCR reads. The sample yields 200,000 or so distinct CDR3 sequences, 6.3% seen once. Broader study findings: Reportedly, roughly two months post-transplant, alpha-beta T cells arose from several hundred expanded graft clones. Hyperexpanded clones declined; after one year, newly produced T cells mostly supplied diversity. In some patients, recipient T cells and intrathymic progenitors surviving conditioning explained high day-60 diversity.

Material: PBMCs, obtained before TCRalphabeta/CD19-depleted stem cell transplant. This chain uses TRBV7-2 with TRBJ1-2; D uncertain. The TCR comes from a girl in the first two years of life with combined immunodeficiency, due to receive a stem cell transplant. CDR3 residues: CASSFLDVWGYTF. In DNA, the CDR3 is TGTGCCAGCAGCTTTCTCGACGTCTGGGGCTACACCTTC.